This entry concerns a single TCR beta chain. Its binding antigen is unknown. Base qualities are not at hand, and no much larger clone is one base apart. These data come from a study of T cell responses to AZD1222 COVID-19 vaccine (dated by TCRdb to the early 2020s). As for the study more broadly: TCR sequencing covered more than 230 trial participants: 200 to 220 given two doses of AZD1222 and approximately 25 given two doses of MenACWY control vaccine. Enrollment into the trials was organized by age into subgroups of 18-55, 56-69 and 70-plus years, and those subgroups contained approximately 160, 26 and 62 TCR-sequenced participants, respectively. Summary of the overall study and its limitations: CD4 TCRs associated with the vaccine covered the entire spike protein, and the dominant responses were in regions 160-218 and 743-854. Reportedly, almost half of the unique spike-specific TCRs recognized epitopes lying outside the regions that are mutated in the B.1.351 and B.1.1.7 variants. After two AZD1222 doses, both the breadth and the depth of spike-specific TCRs were significantly higher than at day 0 and than in MenACWY recipients. In the small 56-69-year group, the increase in depth fell short of significance, most likely because of low power. Most participants were white British and females outnumbered males, and the authors suggested that clonal diversity may have been underestimated. Because no day 14 peak-response samples were available, the repertoires could be characterized only after the peak T cell response. Only five or six AZD1222 recipients were SARS-CoV-2 seropositive at baseline, limiting conclusions about previously exposed vaccinees.

In light of the paper, this sample's time point label describes: about 28 days (+/-7) after the second vaccine dose. Because spike-specific TCR depth and breadth did not differ between the two schedules, AZD1222 recipients who got a second dose at roughly 4 weeks were pooled with those who got a second dose at roughly 12 weeks. Vaccinee samples came from UK trials COV001 and COV002, including a single-blind randomized controlled phase 2/3 trial of AZD1222 (ChAdOx1 nCoV-19) in healthy adults. Trial participant PBMC samples were collected at day 0 and day 28 after the second dose for TCRbeta chain sequencing. The germline V and J ends show losses of 3 bases and 3 bases respectively, and no gene match explains 6 bases of the junction. The germline V gene encodes CDR1 LNHDA and CDR2 SQIVND (reference sequence). The CDR3 holds 15 amino acids from the cysteine to the phenylalanine. Only the CDR3 region is kept as DNA, spanning 45 bases read in frame from base 1.

The CDR3 regions of human TCRbeta chains were subjected to immunosequencing. The source study handled its data this way. Repertoire TCRs were checked for matches against a reference library of SARS-CoV-2-specific TCRs that had been generated using the MIRA antigen-specificity platform. Breadth meant the fraction of unique TCRs that were SARS-CoV-2-associated, whereas depth meant the fraction of total T cells that were SARS-CoV-2-associated. Using the MIRA data, each spike-specific TCR was mapped to the spike region that the TCR reacts to and placed in a CD4 or CD8 class. Log10-transformed breadth and depth values were compared by one-way ANOVA with Sidak's multiple comparisons tests. TCRdb re-hosts the immuneACCESS table, in-frame sequences only. Its copies lack some clones; in the studies checked, an unresolved V gene accounts for under half of them, and the cause for the rest is not known. That table is the source of V, J and clone size, and D and trimming were worked out from the DNA. Counted in this sample were 130,000 to 150,000 clones; over 80% of them appeared once. The ten largest clones take up approximately 3.9% of the sample.

In this chain, TRBV19 is recombined with TRBJ2-3, with TRBD2 matching 7 junction bases. The source was peripheral blood, collected 28 days after the second AZD1222 dose. The TCR sequence derives from an adult who received the AZD1222 COVID-19 vaccine. The nucleotide sequence reads TGTGCCAGTAGTATTACTAGCGCTGATACAGATACGCAGTATTTT. This yields the protein CASSITSADTDTQYF.